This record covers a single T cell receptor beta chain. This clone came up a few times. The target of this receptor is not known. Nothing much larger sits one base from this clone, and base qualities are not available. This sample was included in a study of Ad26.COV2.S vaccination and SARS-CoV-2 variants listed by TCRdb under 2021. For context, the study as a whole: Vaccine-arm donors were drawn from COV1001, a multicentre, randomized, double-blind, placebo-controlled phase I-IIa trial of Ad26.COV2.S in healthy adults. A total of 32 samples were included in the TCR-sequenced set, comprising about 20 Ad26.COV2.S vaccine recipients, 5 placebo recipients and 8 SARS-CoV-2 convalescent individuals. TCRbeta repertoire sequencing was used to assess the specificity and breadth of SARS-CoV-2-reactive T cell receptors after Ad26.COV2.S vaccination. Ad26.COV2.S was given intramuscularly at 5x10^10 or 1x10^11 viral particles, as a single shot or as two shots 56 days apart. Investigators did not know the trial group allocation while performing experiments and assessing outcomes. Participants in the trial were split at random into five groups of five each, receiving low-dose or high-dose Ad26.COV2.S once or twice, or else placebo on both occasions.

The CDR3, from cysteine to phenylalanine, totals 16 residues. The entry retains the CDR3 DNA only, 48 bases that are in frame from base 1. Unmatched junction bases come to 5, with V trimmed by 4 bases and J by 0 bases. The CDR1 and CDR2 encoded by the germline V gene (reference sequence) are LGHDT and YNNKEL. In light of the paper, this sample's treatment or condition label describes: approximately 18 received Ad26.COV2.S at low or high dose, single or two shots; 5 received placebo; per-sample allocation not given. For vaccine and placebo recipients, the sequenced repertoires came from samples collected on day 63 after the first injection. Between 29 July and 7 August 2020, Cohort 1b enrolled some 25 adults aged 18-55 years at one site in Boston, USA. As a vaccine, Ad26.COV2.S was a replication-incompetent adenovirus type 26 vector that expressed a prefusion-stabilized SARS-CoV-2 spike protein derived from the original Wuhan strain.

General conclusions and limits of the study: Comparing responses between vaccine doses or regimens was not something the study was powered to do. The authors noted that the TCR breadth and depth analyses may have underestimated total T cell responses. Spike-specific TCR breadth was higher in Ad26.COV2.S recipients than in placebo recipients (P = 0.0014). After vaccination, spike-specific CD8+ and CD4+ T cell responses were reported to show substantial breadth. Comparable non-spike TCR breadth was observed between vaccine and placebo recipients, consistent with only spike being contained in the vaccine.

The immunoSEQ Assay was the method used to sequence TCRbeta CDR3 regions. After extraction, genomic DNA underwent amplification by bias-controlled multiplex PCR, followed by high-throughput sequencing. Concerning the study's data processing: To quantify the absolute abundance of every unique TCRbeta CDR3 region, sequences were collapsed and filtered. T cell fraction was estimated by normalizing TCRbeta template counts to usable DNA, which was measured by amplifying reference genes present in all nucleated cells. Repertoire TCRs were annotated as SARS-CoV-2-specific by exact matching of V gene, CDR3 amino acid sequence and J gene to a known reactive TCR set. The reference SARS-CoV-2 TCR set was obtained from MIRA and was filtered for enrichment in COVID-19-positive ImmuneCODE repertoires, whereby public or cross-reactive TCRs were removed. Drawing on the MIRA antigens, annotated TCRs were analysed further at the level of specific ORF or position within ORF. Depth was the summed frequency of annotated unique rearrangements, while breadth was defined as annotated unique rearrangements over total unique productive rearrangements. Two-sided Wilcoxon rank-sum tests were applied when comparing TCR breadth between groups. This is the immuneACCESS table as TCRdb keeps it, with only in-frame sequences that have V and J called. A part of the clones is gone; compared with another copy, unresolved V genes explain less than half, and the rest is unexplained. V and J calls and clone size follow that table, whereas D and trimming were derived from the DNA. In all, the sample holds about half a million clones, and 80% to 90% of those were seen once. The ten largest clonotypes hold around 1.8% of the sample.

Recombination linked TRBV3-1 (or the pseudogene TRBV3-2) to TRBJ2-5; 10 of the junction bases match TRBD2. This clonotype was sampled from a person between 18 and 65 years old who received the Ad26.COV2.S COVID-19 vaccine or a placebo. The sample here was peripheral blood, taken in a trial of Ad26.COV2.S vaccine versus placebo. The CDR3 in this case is CASSPGLAANQETQYF. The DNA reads TGTGCCAGCAGCCCCGGACTAGCGGCTAACCAAGAGACCCAGTACTTC.